This T cell receptor beta chain came from a study of cytomegalovirus exposure and HLA in healthy donors. Study findings and constraints: Later on, analysis showed that most CMV-associated TCR beta chains appeared to be HLA-restricted.

For this clone: Its antigen is currently unknown.

Vbeta (60) and Jbeta (13) primers were used in the PCR. The repertoire was sequenced with immunoSEQ multiplex PCR; TCRdb's copy has only in-frame clones and lacks some. Counted here are some 100,000 clones, over 60% occurring once; the ten biggest clones make up roughly 4%. This CDR3 is 15 amino acids long. Looked up from germline, CDR1 is SGHAT and CDR2 is FQNNGV. Losses at the gene ends were 7 bases for V and 0 bases for J; bases not matched to a gene: 6. This sequence joins TRBV11-2 and TRBJ1-5; 7 nucleotides match TRBD1. The clonotype originates from a female donor in good health and CMV-seropositive. What was sequenced was PBMCs. CDR3 sequence reads: CASKYGTASNQPQHF. The CDR3 nucleotides are TGTGCCAGCAAATACGGGACAGCTAGCAATCAGCCCCAGCATTTT. Combining the CDR3 with reference TRBV11-2 and TRBJ1-5 gives the whole variable domain EAGVAQSPRYKIIEKRQSVAFWCNPISGHATLYWYQQILGQGPKLLIQFQNNGVVDDSQLPKDRFSAERLKGVDSTLKIQPAKLEDSAVYLCASKYGTASNQPQHFGDGTRLSIL.